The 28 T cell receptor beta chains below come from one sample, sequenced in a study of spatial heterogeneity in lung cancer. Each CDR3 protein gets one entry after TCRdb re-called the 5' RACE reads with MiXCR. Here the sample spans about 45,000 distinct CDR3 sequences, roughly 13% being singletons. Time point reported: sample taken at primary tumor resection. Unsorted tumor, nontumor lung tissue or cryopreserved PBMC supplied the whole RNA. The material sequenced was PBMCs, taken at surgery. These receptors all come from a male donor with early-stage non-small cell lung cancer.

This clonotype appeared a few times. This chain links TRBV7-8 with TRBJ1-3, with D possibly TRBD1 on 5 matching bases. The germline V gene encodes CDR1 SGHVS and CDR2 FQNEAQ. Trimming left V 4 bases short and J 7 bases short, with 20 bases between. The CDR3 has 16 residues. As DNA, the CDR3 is TGTGCCAGCAGCTCGCGCCTCGCAGGGCCCGGGAACACCATATATTTT. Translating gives CASSSRLAGPGNTIYF.

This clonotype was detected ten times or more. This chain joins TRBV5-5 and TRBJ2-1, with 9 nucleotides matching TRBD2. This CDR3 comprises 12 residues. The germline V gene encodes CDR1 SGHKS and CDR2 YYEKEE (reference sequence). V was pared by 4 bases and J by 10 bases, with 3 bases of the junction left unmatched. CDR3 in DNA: TGTGCCAGCAGCCTGGGGACTAGCGAGCAGTTCTTC. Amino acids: CASSLGTSEQFF.

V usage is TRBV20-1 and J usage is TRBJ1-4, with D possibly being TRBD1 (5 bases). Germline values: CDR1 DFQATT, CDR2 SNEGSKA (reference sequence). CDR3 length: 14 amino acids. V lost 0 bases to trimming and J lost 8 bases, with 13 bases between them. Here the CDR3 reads CSAREQAFQEKLFF. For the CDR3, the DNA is TGCAGTGCTAGAGAACAGGCTTTTCAAGAAAAACTGTTTTTT.

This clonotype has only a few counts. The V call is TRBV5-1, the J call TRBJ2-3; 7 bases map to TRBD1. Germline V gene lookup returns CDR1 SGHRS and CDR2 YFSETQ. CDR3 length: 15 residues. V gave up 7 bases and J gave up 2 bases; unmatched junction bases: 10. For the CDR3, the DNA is TGCGCCAGCTTGAGGGGGCGACCTAACACAGATACGCAGTATTTT. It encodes CASLRGRPNTDTQYF.

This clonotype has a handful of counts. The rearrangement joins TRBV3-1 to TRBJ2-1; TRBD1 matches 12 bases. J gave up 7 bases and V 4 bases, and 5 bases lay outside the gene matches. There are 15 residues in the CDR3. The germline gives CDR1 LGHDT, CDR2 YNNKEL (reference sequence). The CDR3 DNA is TGTGCCAGCAGCCGCGGGGGACAGGGGGCTAATGAGCAGTTCTTC. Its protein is CASSRGGQGANEQFF.

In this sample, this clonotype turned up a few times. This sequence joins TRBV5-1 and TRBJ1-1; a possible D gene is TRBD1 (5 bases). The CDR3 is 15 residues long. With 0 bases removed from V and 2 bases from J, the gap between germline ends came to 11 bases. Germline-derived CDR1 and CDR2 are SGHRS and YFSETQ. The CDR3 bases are TGCGCCAGCAGCTTGGCCATAGGGGCAAACACTGAAGCTTTCTTT. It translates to CASSLAIGANTEAFF.

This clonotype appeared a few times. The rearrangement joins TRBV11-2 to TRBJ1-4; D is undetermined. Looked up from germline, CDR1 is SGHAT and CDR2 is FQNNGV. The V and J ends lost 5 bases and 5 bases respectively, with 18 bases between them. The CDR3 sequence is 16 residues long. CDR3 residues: CASSQSPGGYNEKLFF. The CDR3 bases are TGTGCCAGCAGCCAAAGTCCCGGCGGATACAATGAAAAACTGTTTTTT.

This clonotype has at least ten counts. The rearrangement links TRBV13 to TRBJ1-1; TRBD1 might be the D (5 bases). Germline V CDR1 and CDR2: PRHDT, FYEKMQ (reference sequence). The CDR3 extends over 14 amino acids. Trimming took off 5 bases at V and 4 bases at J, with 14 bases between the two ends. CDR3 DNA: TGTGCCAGCAGCCCCCGATACGGGACCACTGAAGCTTTCTTT. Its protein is CASSPRYGTTEAFF.

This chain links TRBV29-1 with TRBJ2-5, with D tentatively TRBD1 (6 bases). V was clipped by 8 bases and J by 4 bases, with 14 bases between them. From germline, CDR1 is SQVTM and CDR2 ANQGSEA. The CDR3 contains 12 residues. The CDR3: CSIRQVGETQYF. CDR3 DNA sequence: TGCAGCATCAGACAGGTAGGAGAGACCCAGTACTTC.

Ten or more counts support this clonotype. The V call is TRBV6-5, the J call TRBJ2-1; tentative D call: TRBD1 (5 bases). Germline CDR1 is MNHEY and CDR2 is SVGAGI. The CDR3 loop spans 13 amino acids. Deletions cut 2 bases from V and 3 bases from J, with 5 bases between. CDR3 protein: CASSYDSYNEQFF. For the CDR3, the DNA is TGTGCCAGCAGTTACGACAGCTACAATGAGCAGTTCTTC.

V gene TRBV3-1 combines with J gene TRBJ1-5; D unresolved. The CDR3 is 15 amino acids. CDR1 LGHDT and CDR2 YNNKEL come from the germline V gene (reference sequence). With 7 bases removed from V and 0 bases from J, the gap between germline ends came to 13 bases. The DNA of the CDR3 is TGTGCCAGCAAGCCGCAACTTTATAGCAATCAGCCCCAGCATTTT. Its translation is CASKPQLYSNQPQHF.

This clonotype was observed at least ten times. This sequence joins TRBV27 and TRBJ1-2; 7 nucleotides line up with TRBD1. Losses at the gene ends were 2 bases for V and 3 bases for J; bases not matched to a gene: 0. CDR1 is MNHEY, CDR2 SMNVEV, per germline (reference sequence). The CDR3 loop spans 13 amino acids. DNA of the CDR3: TGTGCCAGCAGTTTAGACAGGGACTATGGCTACACCTTC. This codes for CASSLDRDYGYTF.

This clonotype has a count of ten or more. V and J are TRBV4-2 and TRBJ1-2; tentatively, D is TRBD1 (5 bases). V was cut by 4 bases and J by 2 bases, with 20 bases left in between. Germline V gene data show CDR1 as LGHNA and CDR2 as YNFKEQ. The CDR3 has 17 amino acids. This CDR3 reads CASSRVPIGAGNYGYTF. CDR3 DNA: TGTGCCAGCAGCCGAGTGCCGATCGGGGCAGGCAACTATGGCTACACCTTC.

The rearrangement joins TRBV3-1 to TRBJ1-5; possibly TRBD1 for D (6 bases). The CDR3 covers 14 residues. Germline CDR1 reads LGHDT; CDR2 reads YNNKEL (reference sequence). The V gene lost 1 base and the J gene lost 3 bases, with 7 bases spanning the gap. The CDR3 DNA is TGTGCCAGCAGCCAAGCAGGGGCCAATCAGCCCCAGCATTTT. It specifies CASSQAGANQPQHF.

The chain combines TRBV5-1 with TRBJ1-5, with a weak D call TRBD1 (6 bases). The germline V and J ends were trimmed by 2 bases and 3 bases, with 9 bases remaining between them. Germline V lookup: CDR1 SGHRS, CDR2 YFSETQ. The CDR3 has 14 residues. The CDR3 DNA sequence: TGCGCCAGCAGCTTAGGGACACCCAATCAGCCCCAGCATTTT. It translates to CASSLGTPNQPQHF.

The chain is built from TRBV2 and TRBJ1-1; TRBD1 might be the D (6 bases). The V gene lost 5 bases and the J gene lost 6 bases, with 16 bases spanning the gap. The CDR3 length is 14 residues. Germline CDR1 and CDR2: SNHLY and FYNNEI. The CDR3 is CASSRERGEAEAFF. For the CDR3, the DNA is TGTGCCAGCAGTCGGGAGAGGGGGGAGGCTGAAGCTTTCTTT. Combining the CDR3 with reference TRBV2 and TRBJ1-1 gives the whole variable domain EPEVTQTPSHQVTQMGQEVILRCVPISNHLYFYWYRQILGQKVEFLVSFYNNEISEKSEIFDDQFSVERPDGSNFTLKIRSTKLEDSAMYFCASSRERGEAEAFFGQGTRLTVV.

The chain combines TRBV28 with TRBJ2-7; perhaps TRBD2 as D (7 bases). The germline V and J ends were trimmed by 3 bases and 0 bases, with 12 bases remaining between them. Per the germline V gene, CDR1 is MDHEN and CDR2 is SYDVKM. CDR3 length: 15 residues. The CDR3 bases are TGTGCCAGCAGTTTGGGGGGGGCCGGCTCCTACGAGCAGTACTTC. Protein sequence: CASSLGGAGSYEQYF.

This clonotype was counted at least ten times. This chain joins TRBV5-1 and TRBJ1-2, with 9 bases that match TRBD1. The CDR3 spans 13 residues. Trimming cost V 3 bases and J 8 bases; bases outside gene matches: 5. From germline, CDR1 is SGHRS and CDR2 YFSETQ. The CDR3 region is CASSSGQGRGYTF. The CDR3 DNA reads TGCGCCAGCAGCTCGGGACAGGGAAGAGGCTACACCTTC.

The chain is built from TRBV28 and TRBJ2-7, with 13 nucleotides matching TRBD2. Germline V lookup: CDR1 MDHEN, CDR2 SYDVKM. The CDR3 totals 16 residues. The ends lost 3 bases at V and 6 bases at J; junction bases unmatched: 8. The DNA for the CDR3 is TGTGCCAGCAGTTTTCCTGGACTAGCGGGAGAGGGCGAGCAGTACTTC. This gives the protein CASSFPGLAGEGEQYF.

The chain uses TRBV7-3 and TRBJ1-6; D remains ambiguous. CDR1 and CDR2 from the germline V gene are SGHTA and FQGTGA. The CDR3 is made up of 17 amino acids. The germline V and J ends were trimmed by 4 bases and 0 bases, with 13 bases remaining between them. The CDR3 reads CASSSQIRSSYNSPLHF. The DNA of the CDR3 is TGTGCCAGCAGCTCTCAAATACGGAGCTCCTATAATTCACCCCTCCACTTT.

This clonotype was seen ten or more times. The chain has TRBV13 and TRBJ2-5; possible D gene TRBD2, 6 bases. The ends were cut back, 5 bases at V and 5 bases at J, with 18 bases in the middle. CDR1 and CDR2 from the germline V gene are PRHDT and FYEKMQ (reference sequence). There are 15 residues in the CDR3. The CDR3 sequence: CASSPWPGAGETQYF. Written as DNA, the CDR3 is TGTGCCAGCAGCCCCTGGCCGGGAGCGGGTGAGACCCAGTACTTC. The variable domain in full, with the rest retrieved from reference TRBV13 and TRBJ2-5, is AAGVIQSPRHLIKEKRETATLKCYPIPRHDTVYWYQQGPGQDPQFLISFYEKMQSDKGSIPDRFSAQQFSDYHSELNMSSLELGDSALYFCASSPWPGAGETQYFGPGTRLLVL.

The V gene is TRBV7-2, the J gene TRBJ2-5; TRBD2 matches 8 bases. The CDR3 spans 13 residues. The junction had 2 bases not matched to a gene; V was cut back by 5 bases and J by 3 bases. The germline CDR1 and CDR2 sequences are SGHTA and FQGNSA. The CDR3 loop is CASSKAGEETQYF. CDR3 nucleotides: TGTGCCAGCAGCAAAGCGGGGGAAGAGACCCAGTACTTC.

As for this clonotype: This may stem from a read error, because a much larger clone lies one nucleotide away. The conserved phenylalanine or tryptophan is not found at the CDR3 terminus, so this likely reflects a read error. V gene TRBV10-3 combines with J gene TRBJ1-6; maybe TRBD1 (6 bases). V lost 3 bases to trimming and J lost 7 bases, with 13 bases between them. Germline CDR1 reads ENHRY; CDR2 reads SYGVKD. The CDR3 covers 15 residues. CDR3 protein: CAISDRGPTNSPLHL. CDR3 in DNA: TGTGCCATCAGTGACAGGGGCCCGACGAATTCACCCCTCCACCTT.

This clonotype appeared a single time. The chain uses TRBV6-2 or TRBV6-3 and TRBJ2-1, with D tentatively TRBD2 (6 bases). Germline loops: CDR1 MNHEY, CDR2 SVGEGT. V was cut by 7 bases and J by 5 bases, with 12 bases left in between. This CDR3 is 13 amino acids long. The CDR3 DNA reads TGTGCCAGCAATTCCGGGGGAAACAATGAGCAGTTCTTC. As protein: CASNSGGNNEQFF.

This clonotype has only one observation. The CDR3 loop reads CASRKTGSNTGELFF. Here the CDR3 DNA reads TGTGCCAGCAGGAAGACAGGCTCGAACACCGGGGAGCTGTTTTTT. The V and J genes are TRBV9 and TRBJ2-2, with D tentatively TRBD1 (6 bases). CDR3 length: 15 residues. The V gene lost 5 bases and the J gene lost 0 bases, with 11 bases spanning the gap. Germline CDR1 reads SGDLS; CDR2 reads YYNGEE.

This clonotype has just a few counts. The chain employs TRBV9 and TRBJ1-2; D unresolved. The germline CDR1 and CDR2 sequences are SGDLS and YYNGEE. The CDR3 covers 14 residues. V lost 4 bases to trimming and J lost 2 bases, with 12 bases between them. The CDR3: CASSPWEGNYGYTF. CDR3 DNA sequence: TGTGCCAGCAGCCCCTGGGAGGGCAACTATGGCTACACCTTC.

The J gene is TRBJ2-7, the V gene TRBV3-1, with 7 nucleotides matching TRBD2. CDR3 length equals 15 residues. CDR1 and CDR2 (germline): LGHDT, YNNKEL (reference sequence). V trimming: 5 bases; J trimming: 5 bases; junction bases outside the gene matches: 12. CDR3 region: CASSSQAGVGHEQYF. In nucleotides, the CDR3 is TGTGCCAGCAGCTCGCAGGCGGGAGTTGGGCACGAGCAGTACTTC.

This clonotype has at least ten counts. This chain's CDR3 is CASSFGEYGYTF. CDR3 DNA sequence: TGTGCCAGCAGTTTTGGGGAATATGGCTACACCTTC. The chain uses TRBV12-3 or TRBV12-4 and TRBJ1-2; D is ambiguous. The ends were cut back, 3 bases at V and 5 bases at J, with 7 bases in the middle. CDR3 length: 12 residues.